The entry below describes one TCR beta chain. Germline V lookup: CDR1 SGHRS, CDR2 YFSETQ. The CDR3 sequence is 14 residues long. This sample was included in a study of T cells expressing NK-cell markers. Study-wide context: Source material for TCR beta repertoires consisted of sorted CD3+CD56+NKG2C+, CD3+CD56+NKG2C- and CD3+CD56-NKG2C+ T cells.

The authors generated TCR beta cDNA through 5'RACE template switching with UMIs. Following a re-call of the 5' RACE reads, TCRdb has one entry per CDR3 protein and lacks DNA. This sample contains hundreds of thousands of distinct CDR3 sequences. The chain uses TRBV5-1 and TRBJ1-1; without DNA, the TCRdb call of TRBD1 cannot be checked. Sequences were obtained from blood T cells: a sorted CD56 or NKG2C T cell subset, CD4+ or CD8+ T cells, or bulk PBMC T cells (not recorded which). The sequence came from a woman between 18 and 69 years old in good health. CDR3 protein: CASSLGGPSTEAFF.